This TCR beta chain was identified during a study of beta chain features in type 1 diabetes. Sequencing targeted expressed TCRB transcripts, as all isolated RNA had been reverse transcribed. Assay used: immunoSEQ multiplex PCR; TCRdb lists only in-frame clones, some missing. Of hundreds of thousands of clones in the sample, 15% were seen once. This CDR3 contains 16 residues. V lost 5 bases and J 1 base, leaving 14 bases between the germline ends. Germline V lookup: CDR1 SGHNT, CDR2 YENEEA. There are a few counts of this clone. Sequencing was performed on naive CD4+ T cells from blood. The chain couples TRBV11-3 to TRBJ2-2; D gene unclear. This TCR was recovered from a man between 18 and 29 years old in good health. CDR3 amino acids: CASSPTWSENTGELFF. CDR3 nucleotide sequence: TGTGCCAGCAGCCCTACCTGGTCAGAGAACACCGGGGAGCTGTTTTTT.